A selection of T cell receptor beta chains follows, all from one sample in a study of read filtering for tumor transcriptome and immune sequencing. Each CDR3 protein gets one entry after TCRdb re-called the reads with MiXCR. The sample yields about 23,000 distinct CDR3 sequences, roughly 13% seen once. Sequencing was carried out using a population of CD138-negative cells sorted from bone marrow. The receptors here all came from a donor at least 40 years old with multiple myeloma. Each CDR3 is given with its conserved first and last residue. D genes are given only for firm matches. Some rows mark clone size as missing; the rest say once, few, many or name a class of expanded clone.

j_call,d_call,clone_size,v_call,cdr3_length,cdr3_nt,cdr3_aa
TRBJ2-7,-,many,TRBV28,12,TGTGCCAGCAGTTACAGGGTAGACGAGCAGTACTTC,CASSYRVDEQYF
TRBJ2-5,-,many,TRBV7-2,13,TGTGCCAGCAGCTTATATGGCCGAGAGACCCAGTACTTC,CASSLYGRETQYF
TRBJ1-2,-,many,TRBV20-1,12,TGCAGTGCTAGAGGCGGAAACTATGGCTACACCTTC,CSARGGNYGYTF
TRBJ2-3,TRBD1,many,TRBV5-5,13,TGTGCCCTTGACAGGGGCCTCACAGATACGCAGTATTTT,CALDRGLTDTQYF
TRBJ2-7,-,-,TRBV11-2,12,TGTGCCAGCAGCCAGAGAGGCCTGGGGCCGAACTTC,CASSQRGLGPNF
TRBJ2-3,TRBD2,few,TRBV28,18,TGTGCCAGCAGTTCCCCTGGGTCTAGCGGGAGGGAACTAGATACGCAGTATTTT,CASSSPGSSGRELDTQYF
TRBJ2-2,TRBD2,many,TRBV4-2,18,TGTGCCAGCAGCCCCAACCCGGGACTAGCGGCCTTCACCGGGGAGCTGTTTTTT,CASSPNPGLAAFTGELFF
TRBJ1-4,-,-,TRBV15,14,TGTGCCACCAGCAACGACCCCTCGGGCGAAAAACGGTTTTTT,CATSNDPSGEKRFF
TRBJ2-1,TRBD2,many,TRBV4-2,19,TGTGCCAGCAGCCAAGATCCCTCCGGCGGGAGGGCCCTCTACAATGAGCAGTTCTTC,CASSQDPSGGRALYNEQFF
TRBJ2-1,-,many,TRBV5-1,13,TGCGCCAGCAGCTTTGGGTCCTACAATGAGCAGTTCTTC,CASSFGSYNEQFF
TRBJ2-1,-,many,TRBV29-1,13,TGCAGCGTTGAAGAAGGGCCCGCAAATGAGCAGTTCTTC,CSVEEGPANEQFF
TRBJ2-7,TRBD2,many,TRBV6-5,15,TGTGCCAGCAGTCCCTACTCCGGGACTAGCGACGAGCAGTACTTC,CASSPYSGTSDEQYF
TRBJ2-6,-,many,TRBV4-1,19,TGCGCCAGCAGCCAATCCCTCTGGGAGCACCCCTCTGGGGCCAACGTCCTGACTTTC,CASSQSLWEHPSGANVLTF
TRBJ2-3,-,once,TRBV11-2,13,TGTGCCAGCAGCTTAGGAGGGGGGAATACGCAGTATTTT,CASSLGGGNTQYF
TRBJ1-3,-,-,TRBV11-2,12,TGTGCCAGCAGCCCAACTGGAAACACCATATATTTT,CASSPTGNTIYF
TRBJ1-1,-,-,TRBV29-1,13,TGCAGCGCTCGACAGACCATGAACACTGAAGCTTTCTTT,CSARQTMNTEAFF
TRBJ2-2,-,many,TRBV11-2,16,TGTGCCAGCAGCTTAGATACGGACTCAGGGACCGGGGAGCTGTTTTTT,CASSLDTDSGTGELFF
TRBJ1-5,-,many,TRBV28,13,TGTGCCAGCAGTTTCGGACGGAATCAGCCCCAGCATTTT,CASSFGRNQPQHF
TRBJ1-5,-,many,TRBV11-2,15,TGTGCCAGCAGCTTAGGTTCGGGTGGAAGTCAGCCCCAGCATTTT,CASSLGSGGSQPQHF
TRBJ2-3,TRBD1,large,TRBV5-6,16,TGTGCCAGCAGCGGTCCGGGACAGGGTCGAACAGATACGCAGTATTTT,CASSGPGQGRTDTQYF
TRBJ2-1,TRBD2,many,TRBV20-1,14,TGCAGTGTTCGGCTAGCGGGAGGGAGCAATGAGCAGTTCTTC,CSVRLAGGSNEQFF
TRBJ2-6,-,-,TRBV6-5,16,TGTGCCAGCAGTAGCAGACAGGACTCTGGGGCCAACGTCCTGACTTTC,CASSSRQDSGANVLTF
TRBJ2-3,-,-,TRBV3-1,16,TGTGCCTGCAGCCAAGATGGGGGTTTACTATCAGATACGCGGTATTTT,CACSQDGGLLSDTRYF
TRBJ2-5,-,many,TRBV7-9,16,TGTGCCAGCAGCCCCGCAGGGGTCAGATACCAAGAGACCCAGTACTTC,CASSPAGVRYQETQYF
TRBJ2-3,-,-,TRBV11-3,14,TGTGCCAGCAGTTTGGGGGAGACAACAGATACGCAGTATTTT,CASSLGETTDTQYF
TRBJ2-1,TRBD2,many,TRBV28,15,TGTGCCAGCAGTTCCCGGTTTCGGGAGGGTAATGAGCAGTTCTTC,CASSSRFREGNEQFF
TRBJ2-7,TRBD2,-,TRBV6-6,14,TGTGCCAGCACCGTAGCGGGATCTCCCTACGAGCAGTACTTC,CASTVAGSPYEQYF
TRBJ2-7,TRBD2,many,TRBV3-1,14,TGTGCCAGCAGCCAAGGCGGGAGTGGGTACGAGCAGTACTTC,CASSQGGSGYEQYF
TRBJ2-3,TRBD1,many,TRBV28,15,TGTGCCAGCAGCCCCCAGGACAGGAGTACGCATACGCAGTATTTT,CASSPQDRSTHTQYF
TRBJ2-1,-,many,TRBV5-6,11,TGTGCCAGCAGCAGATACAATGAGCAGTTCTTC,CASSRYNEQFF
TRBJ2-7,-,many,TRBV6-2/TRBV6-3,14,TGTGCCAGCACCGGGCCTTCAGCCAACTACGAGCAGTACTTC,CASTGPSANYEQYF
TRBJ2-5,TRBD1,many,TRBV25-1,14,TGTGCCAGCAGTAAACGGACAGGGCAAGAGACCCAGTACTTC,CASSKRTGQETQYF
TRBJ1-1,-,few,TRBV6-5,17,TGTGCCAGCAGTTACTCGGGACAACGGGGTTCGGGCACTGAAGCTTTCTTT,CASSYSGQRGSGTEAFF
TRBJ2-1,-,many,TRBV7-6,15,TGTGCCAGCAGCTTAGCCAGCGTACCCCTCAATGAGCAGTTCTTC,CASSLASVPLNEQFF
TRBJ1-1,-,medium-sized,TRBV11-2,11,TGTGCCAGCGTCAGTGGGCCTGAAGCTTTCTTT,CASVSGPEAFF
TRBJ2-3,-,-,TRBV6-2/TRBV6-3,14,TGTGCCAGCAGCGTCCCAGGGACCACAGATACGCAGTATTTT,CASSVPGTTDTQYF
TRBJ1-5,-,few,TRBV18,13,TGTGCCAGCTCACCAGATCGGGGTCAGCCCCAGCATTTT,CASSPDRGQPQHF
TRBJ2-5,-,few,TRBV11-2,13,TGTGCCGGCGGCTTGGATCGGCAAGAGACCCAGTACTTC,CAGGLDRQETQYF
TRBJ1-1,-,-,TRBV11-2,16,TGTGCCAGCAGCTTAGACTACGGCCTAACGAACACTGAAGCTTTCTTT,CASSLDYGLTNTEAFF
TRBJ2-7,TRBD2,many,TRBV3-1,17,TGTGCCAGCAGCCCTTTCCCTAGCGGGTGGACTCGCTACGAGCAGTACTTC,CASSPFPSGWTRYEQYF
TRBJ2-5,-,many,TRBV29-1,14,TGCAGCGTTGAAGATCCGATTGCAGCAGAGACCCAGTACTTC,CSVEDPIAAETQYF
TRBJ2-1,TRBD1,-,TRBV7-8,16,TGTGCCAGCAGCTTAGCGCTAAGGGGACAGTACAATGAGCAGTTCTTC,CASSLALRGQYNEQFF
TRBJ2-3,TRBD2,many,TRBV5-4,17,TGTGCCAGCAGCTTCAGACTAGCGGGAGGGATCACAGATACGCAGTATTTT,CASSFRLAGGITDTQYF
TRBJ2-7,TRBD1,many,TRBV20-1,13,TGCAGTGCCCCGGGACAGCCCCTCTACGAGCAGTACTTC,CSAPGQPLYEQYF
TRBJ2-7,-,many,TRBV6-6,15,TGTGCCAGCAGTTACTCGACGGAGAGTTTCTACGAGCAGTACTTC,CASSYSTESFYEQYF
TRBJ2-3,TRBD1,many,TRBV11-3,15,TGTGCCAGCAGCCCAGGGACAGCTAGCACAGATACGCAGTATTTT,CASSPGTASTDTQYF